A single sample is the source of the 30 T cell receptor beta chains below, sequenced in a study of vaccination effects on CD4 cells after COVID-19. The ViraFEST assay expanded antigen-specific CD4+ T cells with viral peptide pools before sequencing. Cells that had been cultured for about 10 days were the source of isolated CD4+ T cells. Of the BNT162b2 and mRNA-1273 vaccines, participants received two doses of one or the other. No antigen has been identified for these receptors. Profiled with immunoSEQ multiplex PCR; TCRdb holds only in-frame clones, not every one. The sample records about 35,000 clones, almost 85% being singletons. The sample in question was CD4+ T cells from PBMCs cultured with HCoV-NL63 spike peptides, obtained after COVID-19 vaccination. The receptors come from a human donor who received a COVID-19 vaccine. Some clones in this sample may be carry-over from other donors' samples.

V and J are TRBV30 and TRBJ2-2; tentative D call: TRBD1 (6 bases). Germline V gene data show CDR1 as GTSNPN and CDR2 as SVGIG (reference sequence). The CDR3 runs 15 residues. Trimming took 2 bases from V and 1 from J, leaving 11 bases between them. CDR3 coding DNA: TGTGCCTGGAGTCAGGACAGAGTGAACACCGGGGAGCTGTTTTTT. This translates into CAWSQDRVNTGELFF.

The rearrangement joins TRBV7-3 to TRBJ2-3; D might be TRBD1 (5 bases). The V end lost 6 bases, the J end lost 2 bases, and 12 bases lay between the germline ends. The CDR3 loop spans 14 amino acids. The germline CDR1 and CDR2 sequences are SGHTA and FQGTGA. The CDR3 reads CASSPTGYTDTQYF. CDR3 nucleotides: TGTGCCAGCAGTCCAACAGGTTACACAGATACGCAGTATTTT.

The V and J genes are TRBV6-5 and TRBJ2-2; D is uncertain. Trimming stripped 6 bases from V and 7 bases from J, with 9 bases between. Germline loops: CDR1 MNHEY, CDR2 SVGAGI. This CDR3 region has 12 residues. DNA for the CDR3: TGTGCCAGCAGCCGGGTCTACGGGGAGCTGTTTTTT. Translated, it gives CASSRVYGELFF.

V usage is TRBV10-3 and J usage is TRBJ1-6; D uncertain. V was shortened by 3 bases and J by 8 bases, with 8 bases between the two germline ends. The CDR3 has 13 residues. Germline V gene lookup returns CDR1 ENHRY and CDR2 SYGVKD. The CDR3 sequence is CAISEISDSPLHF. CDR3 sequence (DNA): TGTGCCATCAGTGAAATATCCGATTCACCCCTCCACTTT.

The V call is TRBV19, the J call TRBJ1-3, with 9 bases that match TRBD1. Germline V CDR1 and CDR2: LNHDA, SQIVND (reference sequence). The CDR3 covers 23 residues. J gave up 3 bases and V 8 bases, and 32 bases lay outside the gene matches. DNA for the CDR3: TGTGCCAGTCGGCCAACGGCCCTCTTAAGGTTCTCCCGAACAGGGGGCTATGGAAACACCATATATTTT. Protein sequence: CASRPTALLRFSRTGGYGNTIYF.

The chain joins TRBV14 to TRBJ1-2; D uncertain. Per the germline V gene, CDR1 is SGHDN and CDR2 is FVKESK. The V end was cut by 4 bases, the J end by 7 bases, with 19 bases between. CDR3 length: 15 amino acids. The CDR3: CASSRHSDRFGGYTF. The CDR3 DNA sequence: TGTGCCAGCAGCCGGCATTCTGACCGTTTCGGTGGCTACACCTTC.

The chain links TRBV12-3 or TRBV12-4 to TRBJ2-3; D uncertain. This CDR3 comprises 11 residues. V lost 5 bases, J lost 6 bases, and 6 bases lay in between. CDR3 protein: CASSIKDTQYF. DNA for the CDR3: TGTGCCAGCAGTATCAAGGATACGCAGTATTTT.

V is TRBV7-2 and J is TRBJ1-1; D uncertain. Trimming left V 3 bases short and J 10 bases short, with 12 bases between. The CDR3 has 12 amino acids. Germline CDR1 reads SGHTA; CDR2 reads FQGNSA. The CDR3 region is CASSFMAGSAFF. As DNA, the CDR3 is TGTGCCAGCAGCTTTATGGCCGGCTCAGCTTTCTTT.

The rearrangement joins TRBV28 to TRBJ1-1; D gene uncertain. V dropped 4 bases and J dropped 8 bases, with 17 bases sitting between them. Germline assignment: CDR1 MDHEN and CDR2 SYDVKM. This CDR3 contains 14 residues. CDR3 region: CASSWGGTGREAFF. As DNA, the CDR3 is TGTGCCAGCAGTTGGGGTGGAACGGGGAGGGAAGCTTTCTTT.

The genes are TRBV2 and TRBJ2-7; TRBD2 matches at 7 bases. Looked up from germline, CDR1 is SNHLY and CDR2 is FYNNEI. With V trimmed by 4 bases and J by 2 bases, 11 bases remained unmatched. CDR3 size: 16 residues. The CDR3 reads CASSVEERGVPYEQYV. In DNA, the CDR3 is TGTGCCAGCAGTGTGGAGGAGCGGGGAGTCCCCTACGAGCAGTACGTC.

In its sample, this clone was seen once. The rearrangement uses TRBV19 and TRBJ2-5; D could derive from TRBD1 or TRBD2 (5 bases each). This CDR3 spans 14 amino acids. Germline V gene lookup returns CDR1 LNHDA and CDR2 SQIVND (reference sequence). With 1 base removed from V and 5 bases from J, the gap between germline ends came to 11 bases. The CDR3 spells CASSIGAGTETQYF. The CDR3 DNA reads TGTGCCAGTAGTATAGGGGCAGGGACGGAGACCCAGTACTTC.

By share, this clone counts as medium-sized. The chain employs TRBV7-2 and TRBJ2-3; maybe TRBD1 (5 bases). Germline CDR1 and CDR2: SGHTA and FQGNSA. This CDR3 comprises 15 residues. Trimming took 5 bases from V and 0 from J, leaving 12 bases between them. CDR3 sequence: CASSDSYLSTDTQYF. CDR3 sequence (DNA): TGTGCCAGCAGCGACAGCTACCTTAGCACAGATACGCAGTATTTT.

The chain links TRBV18 to TRBJ1-1, with D unresolved. The CDR3 loop spans 14 amino acids. CDR1 and CDR2 (germline): KGHSH, LQKENI. V lost 2 bases and J lost 2, with 9 bases in between. CDR3 loop: CASSPTALNTEAFF. The CDR3 coding sequence is TGTGCCAGCTCACCAACGGCACTCAACACTGAAGCTTTCTTT.

V is TRBV30 and J is TRBJ1-5; D is unclear. The CDR3 has 14 amino acids. The V end lost 3 bases, the J end lost 4 bases, and 13 bases lay between the germline ends. Germline V gene sequence: CDR1 GTSNPN, CDR2 SVGIG (reference sequence). The CDR3 loop reads CAWRENQVNQPQHF. The CDR3 DNA is TGTGCCTGGAGGGAGAATCAGGTTAATCAGCCCCAGCATTTT. Looking up the rest from reference TRBV30 and TRBJ1-5 gives the full variable domain: SQTIHQWPATLVQPVGSPLSLECTVEGTSNPNLYWYRQAAGRGLQLLFYSVGIGQISSEVPQNLSASRPQDRQFILSSKKLLLSDSGFYLCAWRENQVNQPQHFGDGTRLSIL.

The chain joins TRBV9 to TRBJ1-1; D is unclear. Germline CDR1 reads SGDLS; CDR2 reads YYNGEE. The CDR3 runs 14 residues. V lost 4 bases, J lost 5 bases, and 15 bases lay in between. The CDR3 coding sequence is TGTGCCAGCAGCCGACGGAATTTGGGGACTGAAGCTTTCTTT. This translates into CASSRRNLGTEAFF.

J is TRBJ1-5 and V is TRBV21-1; TRBD1, the table's D call, lacks a check against the DNA. TRBV21-1 is a listed pseudogene. The CDR3 sequence is 16 residues long. CDR3 nucleotides: TGTGCCAGCAGCAAAGAAGACCACAGGAGCAATCAGCCCCAGCATTTT. Translating gives CASSKEDHRSNQPQHF.

The chain has TRBV7-9 and TRBJ2-5, with 7 nucleotides matching TRBD2. CDR1 SEHNR and CDR2 FQNEAQ come from the germline V gene (reference sequence). The CDR3 is made up of 17 amino acids. J gave up 0 bases and V 6 bases, and 13 bases lay outside the gene matches. The CDR3 sequence: CASSHRAGSSYQETQYF. DNA of the CDR3: TGTGCCAGCAGTCACCGAGCGGGATCCTCGTACCAAGAGACCCAGTACTTC.

This chain joins TRBV5-4 and TRBJ1-6, with D unresolved. Per germline, CDR1 SGHNT and CDR2 YYREEE (reference sequence). This CDR3 is built from 14 residues. The germline V and J ends were trimmed by 0 bases and 5 bases, with 6 bases remaining between them. The CDR3 nucleotides are TGTGCCAGCAGCTTGGCCAGAAATAATTCACCCCTCCACTTT. Translation gives CASSLARNNSPLHF. Full variable domain (missing parts from reference TRBV5-4 and TRBJ1-6): ETGVTQSPTHLIKTRGQQVTLRCSSQSGHNTVSWYQQALGQGPQFIFQYYREEENGRGNFPPRFSGLQFPNYSSELNVNALELDDSALYLCASSLARNNSPLHFGNGTRLTVT.

The CDR3 loop reads CATSDLKAGGAETQYF. The CDR3 bases are TGTGCCACCAGTGATTTGAAGGCAGGGGGCGCAGAGACCCAGTACTTC. This sequence joins TRBV24-1 and TRBJ2-5; 8 bases fit TRBD1. Per germline, CDR1 KGHDR and CDR2 SFDVKD. Germline trimming cut 0 bases from V and 4 bases from J; bases unmatched to any gene: 6. This CDR3 has 16 residues.

The chain couples TRBV21-1 to TRBJ2-6; TRBD1, the D gene given by the table, was not confirmed from the DNA. TRBV21-1 constitutes a pseudogene. The CDR3 sequence is 22 residues long. The CDR3 sequence: CASSPLAPRQGRSLSGANVLTF. The CDR3 coding sequence is TGTGCCAGCAGCCCTCTTGCCCCTCGACAGGGGCGGTCTCTTTCAGGGGCCAACGTCCTGACTTTC.

This clone appeared once. The chain couples TRBV7-2 to TRBJ2-1, with TRBD2 matching over 9 bases. V gave up 5 bases and J gave up 3 bases; unmatched junction bases: 5. CDR1 and CDR2 from the germline V gene are SGHTA and FQGNSA. This CDR3 is built from 15 residues. CDR3 residues: CASSPLAGSYNEQFF. The CDR3 nucleotides are TGTGCCAGCAGCCCGCTAGCGGGGAGCTACAATGAGCAGTTCTTC.

This rearrangement joins TRBV27 to TRBJ1-4; maybe TRBD1 (5 bases). The CDR3 runs to 15 residues. Germline V gene data show CDR1 as MNHEY and CDR2 as SMNVEV (reference sequence). Trimming left V 4 bases short and J 8 bases short, with 17 bases between. The CDR3 DNA reads as TGTGCCAGCAGTTGGGGGACCTCTCCTGGGGAAAAACTGTTTTTT. Translating gives CASSWGTSPGEKLFF.

This chain uses TRBV11-2 with TRBJ1-2; the D is unclear. Trimming shortened V by 6 bases and J by 8 bases, and 16 bases separated the two germline ends. This CDR3 spans 13 amino acids. Germline CDR1 is SGHAT and CDR2 is FQNNGV. The CDR3 nucleotides read TGTGCCAGCAGTTCTATCAGGTCGGGGGGCTACACCTTC. Translation: CASSSIRSGGYTF.

The chain is built from TRBV3-1 (or the pseudogene TRBV3-2) and TRBJ2-1, with D unresolved. The CDR3 sequence is 12 residues long. Trimming left V 0 bases short and J 12 bases short, with 9 bases between. Germline CDR1 is LGHDT and CDR2 is YNNKEL (reference sequence). This chain's CDR3 is CASSQDWGGQFF. CDR3 coding DNA: TGTGCCAGCAGCCAAGATTGGGGTGGGCAGTTCTTC.

The chain joins TRBV5-1 to TRBJ1-1; D is possibly TRBD1 (6 bases). The CDR3 has 15 residues. Germline-derived CDR1 and CDR2 are SGHRS and YFSETQ. The V end lost 0 bases, the J end lost 3 bases, and 12 bases lay between the germline ends. The DNA of the CDR3 is TGCGCCAGCAGCTTGGAACCGGGGGCCCACACTGAAGCTTTCTTT. Translated, it gives CASSLEPGAHTEAFF.

This clone was observed a handful of times. This sequence joins TRBV10-3 and TRBJ1-1; D possibly corresponds to TRBD1 (5 bases). Germline-derived CDR1 and CDR2 are ENHRY and SYGVKD. V gave up 8 bases and J gave up 0 bases, with 10 bases separating them. The CDR3 contains 13 residues. CDR3 DNA sequence: TGTGCCATCGCGGGGGGATTGAACACTGAAGCTTTCTTT. As protein: CAIAGGLNTEAFF.

This chain uses TRBV28 with TRBJ1-5; D gene ambiguous. The CDR3 is 12 amino acids. Germline V gene sequence: CDR1 MDHEN, CDR2 SYDVKM. Trimming shortened V by 7 bases and J by 3 bases, and 7 bases separated the two germline ends. DNA for the CDR3: TGTGCCAGCACGGGGAACAATCAGCCCCAGCATTTT. This gives the protein CASTGNNQPQHF.

The CDR3 sequence is CASSQMMNTEAFF. The CDR3 DNA sequence: TGTGCCAGCAGTCAGATGATGAACACTGAAGCTTTCTTT. The J gene is TRBJ1-1, the V gene TRBV6-4; no definite D call. V lost 5 bases, J lost 0 bases, and 7 bases lay in between. This CDR3 spans 13 amino acids. CDR1 and CDR2 from the germline V gene are MRHNA and SNTAGT.

The chain uses TRBV12-3 or TRBV12-4 and TRBJ2-1; the D call may be TRBD1 or TRBD2 (5 bases each). V was clipped by 4 bases and J by 4 bases, with 8 bases between them. The CDR3 has 13 residues. DNA for the CDR3: TGTGCCAGCAGTTGGGGGAGTTACAATGAGCAGTTCTTC. This encodes CASSWGSYNEQFF.

V and J are TRBV9 and TRBJ1-3; perhaps TRBD1 as D (6 bases). CDR3 length equals 13 residues. V dropped 7 bases and J dropped 1 base, with 9 bases sitting between them. Germline CDR1 SGDLS, CDR2 YYNGEE. CDR3 coding DNA: TGTGCCAGCTCAACAGGGTCTGGAAACACCATATATTTT. It is translated as CASSTGSGNTIYF.